The 17 T cell receptor beta chains presented below share a single source sample, sequenced in a study of CD8 T cells in ankylosing spondylitis. The antigens these receptors bind are not known. Each CDR3 protein is one row after TCRdb ran MiXCR on the 5' RACE reads. The data contain just under 550,000 distinct CDR3 sequences, roughly 13% of them seen just once; the ten biggest clones take up approximately 6.3%. Study-level results: Characteristic of ankylosing spondylitis blood, it appeared, was a TCR beta motif comprising roughly 8 highly homologous variants.

Material for sequencing was blood, either unsorted or a sorted T cell fraction (not recorded which). These receptors came from a male donor with ankylosing spondylitis.

The chain couples TRBV20-1 to TRBJ2-1; D ambiguous. V was trimmed by 0 bases and J by 4 bases, leaving 10 bases between them. The CDR3 has 14 residues. Germline assignment: CDR1 DFQATT and CDR2 SNEGSKA (reference sequence). The CDR3 here is CSARDTKDYNEQFF. The CDR3 bases are TGCAGTGCTAGAGATACAAAGGATTACAATGAGCAGTTCTTC.

This clonotype was detected ten times or more. The chain employs TRBV29-1 and TRBJ2-1, with D perhaps TRBD1 or TRBD2 (5 bases each). Germline CDR1 is SQVTM and CDR2 is ANQGSEA. Deletions cut 7 bases from V and 0 bases from J, with 13 bases between. The CDR3 loop spans 14 amino acids. The CDR3 region is CSANPGGSYNEQFF. In DNA, the CDR3 is TGCAGCGCGAACCCTGGGGGCTCCTACAATGAGCAGTTCTTC.

This rearrangement joins TRBV27 to TRBJ2-7; 10 nucleotides align to TRBD1. Germline trimming cut 5 bases from V and 3 bases from J; bases unmatched to any gene: 10. The CDR3 covers 16 residues. The germline V gene has CDR1 MNHEY and CDR2 SMNVEV (reference sequence). The CDR3 bases are TGTGCCAGCAGTCAACTCCGGGACAGGGGCATCTACGAGCAGTACTTC. Translation gives CASSQLRDRGIYEQYF.

The sample holds a few counts of this clonotype. The chain combines TRBV6-4 with TRBJ2-3; maybe TRBD2 (6 bases). The CDR3 spans 14 residues. With 4 bases removed from V and 4 bases from J, the gap between germline ends came to 12 bases. In germline, CDR1 is MRHNA, CDR2 SNTAGT. The CDR3 region has the DNA TGTGCCAGCAGTGCCCTCTGGGGGGCAGATACGCAGTATTTT. Translated, it gives CASSALWGADTQYF.

V and J are TRBV7-7 and TRBJ2-5, with a weak D call TRBD1 (5 bases). Germline CDR1 SSHAT, CDR2 FNYEAQ (reference sequence). There are 15 residues in the CDR3. Trimming took 1 base from V and 4 from J, leaving 13 bases between them. The CDR3 protein is CASSLGAAGRETQYF. DNA for the CDR3: TGTGCCAGCAGCTTAGGGGCCGCAGGGCGAGAGACCCAGTACTTC.

This chain uses TRBV7-9 with TRBJ2-1; 8 bases are a match to TRBD2. V lost 6 bases and J lost 7; bases outside the gene matches: 11. The V gene's germline CDR1 is SEHNR and CDR2 FQNEAQ (reference sequence). This CDR3 comprises 15 residues. This CDR3 reads CASRGSGRRLNEQFF. The CDR3 DNA is TGTGCCAGCAGGGGGAGCGGGAGAAGATTAAATGAGCAGTTCTTC.

The V and J genes are TRBV30 and TRBJ1-1; no reliable D call. The CDR3 extends over 11 amino acids. Trimming stripped 4 bases from V and 10 bases from J, with 13 bases between. Germline CDR1 is GTSNPN and CDR2 is SVGIG (reference sequence). This chain's CDR3 is CAWNLGMLAFF. The CDR3 DNA reads as TGTGCCTGGAACCTCGGAATGTTAGCTTTCTTT.

This clonotype was detected a few times. The chain carries TRBV27 and TRBJ2-3; 7 nucleotides align to TRBD2. Trimming at V came to 3 bases and at J to 0 bases, leaving 3 bases not matched to a gene. The CDR3 consists of 15 residues. The germline V gene encodes CDR1 MNHEY and CDR2 SMNVEV (reference sequence). CDR3 nucleotides: TGTGCCAGCAGTTTTTTCGGGAGGAGCACAGATACGCAGTATTTT. It is translated as CASSFFGRSTDTQYF.

The V call is TRBV6-1, the J call TRBJ2-3; D remains unclear. CDR3 length: 13 residues. Germline CDR1 reads MNHNS; CDR2 reads SASEGT. Trimming left V 7 bases short and J 4 bases short, with 12 bases between. The CDR3 is CASTSSLPDTQYF. The CDR3 coding sequence is TGTGCCAGCACCTCCTCACTTCCAGATACGCAGTATTTT.

This clonotype was counted only a few times. The V call is TRBV6-1, the J call TRBJ1-2; D is uncertain. V was clipped by 5 bases and J by 2 bases, with 9 bases between them. Per the germline V gene, CDR1 is MNHNS and CDR2 is SASEGT. The CDR3 sequence is 13 residues long. The CDR3 nucleotides read TGTGCCAGCAGTAGGGAGGTGAACTATGGCTACACCTTC. Translating gives CASSREVNYGYTF.

This rearrangement joins TRBV5-1 to TRBJ2-1; possible D gene TRBD1, 5 bases. Germline V gene lookup returns CDR1 SGHRS and CDR2 YFSETQ. The CDR3 spans 14 residues. The V end lost 1 base, the J end lost 5 bases, and 10 bases lay between the germline ends. CDR3 region: CASSLLGRDNEQFF. In DNA, the CDR3 is TGCGCCAGCAGCTTGTTAGGCAGGGACAATGAGCAGTTCTTC.

In its sample, this clonotype was seen a few times. The V call is TRBV7-9, the J call TRBJ2-4; D unclear. The CDR3 sequence is 14 residues long. V was trimmed by 2 bases and J by 0 bases, leaving 5 bases between them. The germline V gene encodes CDR1 SEHNR and CDR2 FQNEAQ (reference sequence). The CDR3 reads CASSLLLAKNIQYF. DNA for the CDR3: TGTGCCAGCAGCTTACTTCTAGCCAAAAACATTCAGTACTTC.

This sequence joins TRBV20-1 and TRBJ1-5; D not certain. CDR3 length: 13 amino acids. Germline CDR1 reads DFQATT; CDR2 reads SNEGSKA (reference sequence). With 7 bases removed from V and 4 bases from J, the gap between germline ends came to 14 bases. The CDR3 DNA is TGCAGTGTCGGGTATAGCATGAATCAGCCCCAGCATTTT. Its protein product is CSVGYSMNQPQHF.

This clonotype has just a few counts. This chain links TRBV4-1 with TRBJ2-2, with D uncertain. Trimming removed 0 bases from V and 2 bases from J, with 19 bases in between. There are 19 residues in the CDR3. Germline V gene data show CDR1 as MGHRA and CDR2 as YSYEKL. The CDR3 region is CASSQDPYRRLPNTGELFF. In DNA form, the CDR3 reads TGCGCCAGCAGCCAAGATCCCTATCGGCGGCTACCTAACACCGGGGAGCTGTTTTTT.

This clonotype was seen a handful of times. A read error may account for a junction end that differs from germline. This chain uses TRBV10-3 with TRBJ1-1, with a possible D match to TRBD1 (6 bases). In germline, CDR1 is ENHRY, CDR2 SYGVKD. The CDR3 spans 15 residues. CDR3 sequence (DNA): TGTGCCATCAGCCCACAGGGATTGGGTTCGGATGAAGATTTCTTT. The encoded protein is CAISPQGLGSDEDFF.

The chain carries TRBV4-2 and TRBJ2-5; D tentatively fits TRBD1 or TRBD2 (5 bases each). V was trimmed by 2 bases and J by 2 bases, leaving 9 bases between them. Germline V CDR1 and CDR2: LGHNA, YNFKEQ. The CDR3 is 14 amino acids. The CDR3 sequence is CASSQNGGQETQYF. CDR3 bases: TGTGCCAGCAGCCAAAATGGGGGACAAGAGACCCAGTACTTC.

In its sample, this clonotype was seen a few times. CDR3 sequence (DNA): TGTGCCAGCAGCGGAGGGGCCCGCTATAATTCACCCCTCCACTTT. As protein: CASSGGARYNSPLHF. The V call is TRBV7-9, the J call TRBJ1-6, with D perhaps matching TRBD1 (5 bases). CDR3 length: 15 residues. The germline V and J ends were trimmed by 5 bases and 3 bases, with 11 bases remaining between them. Germline V gene lookup returns CDR1 SEHNR and CDR2 FQNEAQ (reference sequence).